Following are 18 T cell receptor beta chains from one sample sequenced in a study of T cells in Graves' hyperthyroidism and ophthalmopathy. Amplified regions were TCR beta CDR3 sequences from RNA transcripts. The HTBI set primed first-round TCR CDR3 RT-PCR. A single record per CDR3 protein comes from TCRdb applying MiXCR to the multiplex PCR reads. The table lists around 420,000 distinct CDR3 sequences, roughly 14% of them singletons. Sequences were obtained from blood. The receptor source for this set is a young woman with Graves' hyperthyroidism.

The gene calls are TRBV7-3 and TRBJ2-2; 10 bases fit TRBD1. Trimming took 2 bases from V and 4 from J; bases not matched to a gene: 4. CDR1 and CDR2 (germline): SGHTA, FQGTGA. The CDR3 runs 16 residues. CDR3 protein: CASSLRQGAVTGELFF. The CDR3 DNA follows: TGTGCCAGCAGCTTACGACAGGGGGCCGTCACCGGGGAGCTGTTTTTT.

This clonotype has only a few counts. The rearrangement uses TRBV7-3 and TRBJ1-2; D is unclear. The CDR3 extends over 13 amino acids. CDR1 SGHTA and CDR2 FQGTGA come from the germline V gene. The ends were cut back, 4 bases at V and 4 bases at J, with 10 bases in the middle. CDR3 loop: CASSSLPGYGYTF. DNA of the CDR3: TGTGCCAGCAGCTCCCTCCCCGGCTATGGCTACACCTTC. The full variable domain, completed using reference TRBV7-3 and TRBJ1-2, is GAGVSQTPSNKVTEKGKYVELRCDPISGHTALYWYRQSLGQGPEFLIYFQGTGAADDSGLPNDRFFAVRPEGSVSTLKIQRTERGDSAVYLCASSSLPGYGYTFGSGTRLTVV.

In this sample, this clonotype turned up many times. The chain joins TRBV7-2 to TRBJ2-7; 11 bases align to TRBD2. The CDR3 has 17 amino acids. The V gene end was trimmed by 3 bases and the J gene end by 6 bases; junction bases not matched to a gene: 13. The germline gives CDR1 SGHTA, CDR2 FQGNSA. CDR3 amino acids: CASSFQIGTSGKSEQYF. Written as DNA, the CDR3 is TGTGCCAGCAGCTTCCAGATCGGGACTAGCGGAAAAAGCGAGCAGTACTTC.

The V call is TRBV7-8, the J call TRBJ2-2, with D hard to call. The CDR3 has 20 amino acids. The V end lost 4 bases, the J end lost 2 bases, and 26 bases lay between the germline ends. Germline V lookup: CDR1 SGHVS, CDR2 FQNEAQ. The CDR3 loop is CASSYIYSRKKVLNTGELFF. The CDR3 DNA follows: TGTGCCAGCAGCTATATTTACAGCCGAAAAAAGGTCCTTAACACCGGGGAGCTGTTTTTT.

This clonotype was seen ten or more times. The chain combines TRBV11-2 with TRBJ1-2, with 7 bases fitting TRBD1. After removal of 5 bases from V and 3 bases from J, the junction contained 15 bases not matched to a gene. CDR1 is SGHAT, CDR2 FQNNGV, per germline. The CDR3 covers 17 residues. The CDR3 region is CASSPLTGLGSDYGYTF. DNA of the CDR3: TGTGCCAGCAGCCCACTGACAGGGTTGGGATCGGACTATGGCTACACCTTC.

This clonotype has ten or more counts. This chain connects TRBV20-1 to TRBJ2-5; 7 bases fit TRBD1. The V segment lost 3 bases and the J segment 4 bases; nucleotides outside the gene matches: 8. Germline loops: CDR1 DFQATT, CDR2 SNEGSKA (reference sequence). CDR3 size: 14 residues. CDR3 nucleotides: TGCAGTGCTAGTAGACAGGGTAGGGGAGAGACCCAGTACTTC. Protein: CSASRQGRGETQYF.

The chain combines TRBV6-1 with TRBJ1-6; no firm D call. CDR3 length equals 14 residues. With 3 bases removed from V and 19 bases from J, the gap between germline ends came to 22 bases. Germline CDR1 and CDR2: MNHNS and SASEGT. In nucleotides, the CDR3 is TGTGCCAGCAGTGATCTGGTTTTTTCTTTCACCCCTCACTTT. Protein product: CASSDLVFSFTPHF.

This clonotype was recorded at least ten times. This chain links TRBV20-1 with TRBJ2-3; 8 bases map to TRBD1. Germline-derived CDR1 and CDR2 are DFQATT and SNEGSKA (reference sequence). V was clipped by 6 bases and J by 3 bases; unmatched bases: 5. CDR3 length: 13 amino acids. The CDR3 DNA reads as TGCAGTGCCTATGACAGGGGAACAGATACGCAGTATTTT. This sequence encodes CSAYDRGTDTQYF.

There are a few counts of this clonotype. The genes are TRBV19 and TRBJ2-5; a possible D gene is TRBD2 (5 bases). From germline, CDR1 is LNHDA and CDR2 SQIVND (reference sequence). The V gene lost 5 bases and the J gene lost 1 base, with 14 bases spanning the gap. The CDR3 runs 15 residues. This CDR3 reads CASSSSGVRQETQYF. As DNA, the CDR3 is TGTGCCAGTAGTTCCTCCGGGGTCCGCCAAGAGACCCAGTACTTC.

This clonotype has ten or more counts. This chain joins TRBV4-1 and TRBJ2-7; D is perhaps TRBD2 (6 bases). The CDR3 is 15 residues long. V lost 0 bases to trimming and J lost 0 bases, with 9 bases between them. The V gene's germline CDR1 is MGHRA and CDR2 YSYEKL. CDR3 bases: TGCGCCAGCAGCCAAGACGCGGGAAACTCCTACGAGCAGTACTTC. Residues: CASSQDAGNSYEQYF.

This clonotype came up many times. The DNA for the CDR3 is TGTGTGTCCGGGAGTGGTGAGACCCAGTACTTC. Its protein is CVSGSGETQYF. This chain connects TRBV6-1 to TRBJ2-5, with a possible D match to TRBD2 (6 bases). The CDR3 consists of 11 residues. Germline lookup yields CDR1 MNHNS and CDR2 SASEGT.

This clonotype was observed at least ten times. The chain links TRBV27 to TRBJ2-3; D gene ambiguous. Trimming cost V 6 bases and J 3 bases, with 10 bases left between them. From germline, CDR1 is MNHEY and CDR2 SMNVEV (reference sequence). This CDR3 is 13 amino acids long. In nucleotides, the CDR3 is TGTGCCAGCAGACAGATAGGTACAGATACGCAGTATTTT. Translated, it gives CASRQIGTDTQYF.

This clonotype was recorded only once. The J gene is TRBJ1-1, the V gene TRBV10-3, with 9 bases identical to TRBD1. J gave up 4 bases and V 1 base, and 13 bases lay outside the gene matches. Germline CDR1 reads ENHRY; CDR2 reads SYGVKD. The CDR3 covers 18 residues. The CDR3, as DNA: TGTGCCATCAGTGAGTTCTCCGGGACAGGGTTATGGACCACTGAAGCTTTCTTT. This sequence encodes CAISEFSGTGLWTTEAFF.

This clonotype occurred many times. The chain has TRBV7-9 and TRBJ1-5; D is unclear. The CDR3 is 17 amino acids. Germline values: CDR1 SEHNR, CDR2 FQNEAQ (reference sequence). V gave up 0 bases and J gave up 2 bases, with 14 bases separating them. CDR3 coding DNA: TGTGCCAGCAGCTTAGCGGGCGGTGCCCGGGGCAATCAGCCCCAGCATTTT. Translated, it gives CASSLAGGARGNQPQHF. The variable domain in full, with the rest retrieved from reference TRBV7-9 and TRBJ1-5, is DTGVSQNPRHKITKRGQNVTFRCDPISEHNRLYWYRQTLGQGPEFLTYFQNEAQLEKSRLLSDRFSAERPKGSFSTLEIQRTEQGDSAMYLCASSLAGGARGNQPQHFGDGTRLSIL.

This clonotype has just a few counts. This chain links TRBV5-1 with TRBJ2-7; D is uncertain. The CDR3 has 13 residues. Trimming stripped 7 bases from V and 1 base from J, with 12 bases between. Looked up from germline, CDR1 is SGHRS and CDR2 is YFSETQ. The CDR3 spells CASAAGKSYEQYF. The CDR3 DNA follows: TGCGCCAGCGCGGCAGGAAAATCCTACGAGCAGTACTTC.

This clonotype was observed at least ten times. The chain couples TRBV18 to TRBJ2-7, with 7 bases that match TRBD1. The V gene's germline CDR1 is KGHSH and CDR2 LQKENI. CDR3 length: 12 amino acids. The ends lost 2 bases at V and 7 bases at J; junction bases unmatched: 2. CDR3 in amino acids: CASSPDRVEQYF. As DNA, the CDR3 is TGTGCCAGCTCACCAGACAGGGTGGAGCAGTACTTC.

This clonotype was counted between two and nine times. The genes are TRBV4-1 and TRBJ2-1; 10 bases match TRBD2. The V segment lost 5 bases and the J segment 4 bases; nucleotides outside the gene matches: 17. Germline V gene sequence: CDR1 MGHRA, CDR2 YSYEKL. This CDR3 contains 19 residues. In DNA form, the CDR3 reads TGCGCCAGCAGCGGTACTAGCGGGACCCTCCTCTCCCGTTACAATGAGCAGTTCTTC. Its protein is CASSGTSGTLLSRYNEQFF.

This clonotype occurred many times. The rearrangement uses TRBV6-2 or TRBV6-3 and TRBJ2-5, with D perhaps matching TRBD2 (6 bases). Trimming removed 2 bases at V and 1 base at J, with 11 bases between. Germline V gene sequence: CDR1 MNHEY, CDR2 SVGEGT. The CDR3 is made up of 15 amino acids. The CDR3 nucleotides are TGTGCCAGCAGTTACACGCGGGGATCCCAAGAGACCCAGTACTTC. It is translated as CASSYTRGSQETQYF.